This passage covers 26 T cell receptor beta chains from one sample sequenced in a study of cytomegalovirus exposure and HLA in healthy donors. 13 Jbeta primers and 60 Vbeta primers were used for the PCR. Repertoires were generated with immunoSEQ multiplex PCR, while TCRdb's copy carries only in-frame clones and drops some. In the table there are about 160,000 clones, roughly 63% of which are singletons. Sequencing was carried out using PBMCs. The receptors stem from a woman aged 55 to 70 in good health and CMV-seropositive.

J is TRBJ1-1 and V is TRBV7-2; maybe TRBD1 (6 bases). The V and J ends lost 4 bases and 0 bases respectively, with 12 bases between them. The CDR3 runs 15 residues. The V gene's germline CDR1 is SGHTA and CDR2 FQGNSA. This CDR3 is CASSSQTGMNTEAFF. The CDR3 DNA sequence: TGTGCCAGCAGCTCACAGACAGGTATGAACACTGAAGCTTTCTTT.

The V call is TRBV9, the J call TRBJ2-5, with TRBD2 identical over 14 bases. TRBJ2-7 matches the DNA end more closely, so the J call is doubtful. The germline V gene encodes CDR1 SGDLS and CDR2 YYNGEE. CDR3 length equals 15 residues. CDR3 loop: CASSMGTSGSYEQYF. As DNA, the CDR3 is TGTGCCAGCAGCATGGGGACTAGCGGGAGCTACGAGCAGTACTTC.

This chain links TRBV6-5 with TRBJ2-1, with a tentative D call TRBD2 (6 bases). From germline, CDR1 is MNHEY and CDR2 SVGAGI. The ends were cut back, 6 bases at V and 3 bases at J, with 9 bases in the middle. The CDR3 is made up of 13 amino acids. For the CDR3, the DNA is TGTGCCAGCAGGGCTAGCGACTACAATGAGCAGTTCTTC. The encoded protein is CASRASDYNEQFF.

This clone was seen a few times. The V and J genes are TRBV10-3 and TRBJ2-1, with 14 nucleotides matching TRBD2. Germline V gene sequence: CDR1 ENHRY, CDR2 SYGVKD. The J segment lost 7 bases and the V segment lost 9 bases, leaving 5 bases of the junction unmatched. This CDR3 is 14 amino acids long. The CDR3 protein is CAIGTSGSGNEQFF. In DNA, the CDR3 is TGTGCCATAGGGACTAGCGGGAGTGGTAATGAGCAGTTCTTC.

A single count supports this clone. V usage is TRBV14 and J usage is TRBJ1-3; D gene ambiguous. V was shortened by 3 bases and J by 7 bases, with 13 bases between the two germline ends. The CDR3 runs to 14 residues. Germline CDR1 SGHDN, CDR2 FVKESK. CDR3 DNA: TGTGCCAGCAGCCATTTATTCTCCGGGAACACCATATATTTT. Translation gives CASSHLFSGNTIYF.

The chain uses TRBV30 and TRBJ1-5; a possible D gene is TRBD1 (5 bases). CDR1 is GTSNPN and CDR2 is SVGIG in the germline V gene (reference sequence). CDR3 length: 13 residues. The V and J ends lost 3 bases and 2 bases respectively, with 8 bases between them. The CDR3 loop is CAWSLRGNQPQHF. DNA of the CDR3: TGTGCCTGGAGCCTCAGGGGCAATCAGCCCCAGCATTTT.

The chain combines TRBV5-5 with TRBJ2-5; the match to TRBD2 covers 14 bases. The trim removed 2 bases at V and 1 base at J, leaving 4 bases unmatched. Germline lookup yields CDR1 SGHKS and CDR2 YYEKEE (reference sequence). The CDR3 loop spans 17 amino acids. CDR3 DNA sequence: TGTGCCAGCAGCTTCGGGACTAGCGGGAGAGTCCAAGAGACCCAGTACTTC. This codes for CASSFGTSGRVQETQYF.

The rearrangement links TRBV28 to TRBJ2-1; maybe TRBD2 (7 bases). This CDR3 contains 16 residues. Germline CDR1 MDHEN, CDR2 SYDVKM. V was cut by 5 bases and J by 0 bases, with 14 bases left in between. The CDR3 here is CASSPVGGASYNEQFF. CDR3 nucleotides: TGTGCCAGCAGTCCCGTGGGGGGGGCCTCCTACAATGAGCAGTTCTTC.

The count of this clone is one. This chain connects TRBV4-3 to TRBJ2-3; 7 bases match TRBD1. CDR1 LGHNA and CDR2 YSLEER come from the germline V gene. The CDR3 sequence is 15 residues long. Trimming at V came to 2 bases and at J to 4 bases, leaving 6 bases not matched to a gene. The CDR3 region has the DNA TGCGCCAGCAGCCAACCAGACAGGGTCCCAGATACGCAGTATTTT. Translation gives CASSQPDRVPDTQYF.

CDR3 sequence reads: CASSSRTSGRSNTQYF. CDR3 sequence (DNA): TGTGCCAGCAGTTCTCGGACTAGCGGGAGGTCGAATACGCAGTATTTT. J is TRBJ2-3 and V is TRBV6-5, with 14 nucleotides matching TRBD2. CDR1 and CDR2 from the germline V gene are MNHEY and SVGAGI. The J segment lost 7 bases and the V segment lost 4 bases, leaving 7 bases of the junction unmatched. This CDR3 contains 16 residues.

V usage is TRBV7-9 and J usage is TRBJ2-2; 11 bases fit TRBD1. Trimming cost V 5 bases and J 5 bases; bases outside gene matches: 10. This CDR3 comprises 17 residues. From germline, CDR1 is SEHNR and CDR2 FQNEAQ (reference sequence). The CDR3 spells CASSPHPGQGATGELFF. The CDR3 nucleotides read TGTGCCAGCAGCCCCCATCCCGGACAGGGGGCAACCGGGGAGCTGTTTTTT.

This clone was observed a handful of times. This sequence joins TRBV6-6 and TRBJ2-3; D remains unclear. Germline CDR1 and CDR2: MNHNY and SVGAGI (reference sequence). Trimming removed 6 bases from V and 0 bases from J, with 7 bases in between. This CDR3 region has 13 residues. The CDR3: CASSVTSTDTQYF. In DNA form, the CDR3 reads TGTGCCAGCAGCGTTACTAGCACAGATACGCAGTATTTT.

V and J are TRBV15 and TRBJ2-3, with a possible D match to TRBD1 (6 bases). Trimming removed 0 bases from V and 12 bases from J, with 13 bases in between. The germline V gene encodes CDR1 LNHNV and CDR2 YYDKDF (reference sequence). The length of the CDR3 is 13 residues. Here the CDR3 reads CATSRDEGTSQYF. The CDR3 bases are TGTGCCACCAGCAGAGATGAGGGGACATCACAGTATTTT.

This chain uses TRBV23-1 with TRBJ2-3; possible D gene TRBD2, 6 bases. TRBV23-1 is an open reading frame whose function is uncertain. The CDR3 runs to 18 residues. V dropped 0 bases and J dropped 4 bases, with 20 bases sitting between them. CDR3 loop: CASSQSRSGPPSADTQYF. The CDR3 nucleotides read TGCGCCAGCAGTCAATCTAGAAGCGGCCCCCCTAGCGCAGATACGCAGTATTTT.

CDR3 sequence: CASSFWGEAPGETQYF. For the CDR3, the DNA is TGTGCCAGCAGCTTCTGGGGGGAGGCCCCAGGAGAGACCCAGTACTTC. This chain joins TRBV5-6 and TRBJ2-5, with a weak D call TRBD2 (6 bases). The CDR3 is 16 amino acids. Deletions cut 2 bases from V and 4 bases from J, with 18 bases between. Germline assignment: CDR1 SGHDT and CDR2 YYEEEE. Looking up the rest from reference TRBV5-6 and TRBJ2-5 gives the full variable domain: DAGVTQSPTHLIKTRGQQVTLRCSPKSGHDTVSWYQQALGQGPQFIFQYYEEEERQRGNFPDRFSGHQFPNYSSELNVNALLLGDSALYLCASSFWGEAPGETQYFGPGTRLLVL.

The CDR3 bases are TGTGCCAGCAGTGCGGGGACTAGCGGGATCGATGAGCAGTTCTTC. Its protein is CASSAGTSGIDEQFF. The genes are TRBV28 and TRBJ2-1; 13 bases line up with TRBD2. Looked up from germline, CDR1 is MDHEN and CDR2 is SYDVKM. V dropped 5 bases and J dropped 8; count of bases not matched to a gene: 6. The CDR3 is 15 residues long.

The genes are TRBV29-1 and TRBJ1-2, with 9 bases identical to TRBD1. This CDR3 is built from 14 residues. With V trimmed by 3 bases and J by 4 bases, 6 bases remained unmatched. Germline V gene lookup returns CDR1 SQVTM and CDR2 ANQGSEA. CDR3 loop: CSVDGTGIGYGYTF. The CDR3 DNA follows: TGCAGCGTTGACGGGACAGGGATCGGCTATGGCTACACCTTC.

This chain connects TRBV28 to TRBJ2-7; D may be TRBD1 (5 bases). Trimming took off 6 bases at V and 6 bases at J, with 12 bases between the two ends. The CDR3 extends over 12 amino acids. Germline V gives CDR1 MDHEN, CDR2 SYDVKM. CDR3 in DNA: TGTGCCAGCAGCTCCCAGGGTTTCGAGCAGTACTTC. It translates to CASSSQGFEQYF.

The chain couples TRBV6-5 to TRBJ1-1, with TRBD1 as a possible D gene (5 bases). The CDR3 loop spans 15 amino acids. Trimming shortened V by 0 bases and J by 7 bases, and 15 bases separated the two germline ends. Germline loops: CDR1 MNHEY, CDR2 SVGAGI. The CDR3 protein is CASSYSGRGVSEAFF. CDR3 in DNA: TGTGCCAGCAGTTACTCTGGACGGGGGGTGAGTGAAGCTTTCTTT.

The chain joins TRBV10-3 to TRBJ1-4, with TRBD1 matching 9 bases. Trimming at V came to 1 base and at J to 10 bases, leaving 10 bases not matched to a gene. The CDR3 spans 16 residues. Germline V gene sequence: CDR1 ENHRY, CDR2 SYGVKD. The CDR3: CAISELSAGQGGKLFF. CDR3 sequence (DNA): TGTGCCATCAGTGAGTTGAGTGCGGGACAGGGAGGAAAACTGTTTTTT.

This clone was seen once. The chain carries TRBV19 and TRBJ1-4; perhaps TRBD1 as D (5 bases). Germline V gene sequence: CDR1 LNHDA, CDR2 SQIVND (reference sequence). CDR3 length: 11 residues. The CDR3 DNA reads TGTGCACAGGAGTTTAATGAAAAACTGTTTTTT. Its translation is CAQEFNEKLFF.

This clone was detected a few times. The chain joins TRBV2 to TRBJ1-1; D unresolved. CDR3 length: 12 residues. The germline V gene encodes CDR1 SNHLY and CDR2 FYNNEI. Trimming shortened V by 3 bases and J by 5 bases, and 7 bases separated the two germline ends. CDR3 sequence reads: CASSEEVTEAFF. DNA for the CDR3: TGTGCCAGCAGTGAGGAGGTGACTGAAGCTTTCTTT. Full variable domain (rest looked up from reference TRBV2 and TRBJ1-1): EPEVTQTPSHQVTQMGQEVILRCVPISNHLYFYWYRQILGQKVEFLVSFYNNEISEKSEIFDDQFSVERPDGSNFTLKIRSTKLEDSAMYFCASSEEVTEAFFGQGTRLTVV.

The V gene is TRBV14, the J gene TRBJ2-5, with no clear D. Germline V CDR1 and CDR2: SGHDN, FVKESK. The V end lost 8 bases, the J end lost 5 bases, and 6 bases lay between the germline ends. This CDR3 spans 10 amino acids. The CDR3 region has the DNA TGTGCCAGCCACGCGGAGACCCAGTACTTC. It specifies CASHAETQYF.

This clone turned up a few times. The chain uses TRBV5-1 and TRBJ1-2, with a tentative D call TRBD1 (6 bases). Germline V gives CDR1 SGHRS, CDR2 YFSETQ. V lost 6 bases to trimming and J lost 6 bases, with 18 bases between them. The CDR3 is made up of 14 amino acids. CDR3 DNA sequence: TGCGCCAGCACGATAGACAGGATCTCTCATGGCTACACCTTC. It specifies CASTIDRISHGYTF.

The CDR3 DNA reads TGTGCCAGCAGCCAAGGCGTCTCTCTTCAGGTTGAAGCTTTCTTT. Encoded protein: CASSQGVSLQVEAFF. This chain links TRBV14 with TRBJ1-1; D not resolved. The CDR3 is made up of 15 amino acids. Trimming took off 1 base at V and 7 bases at J, with 16 bases between the two ends. The germline CDR1 and CDR2 sequences are SGHDN and FVKESK. Filled out from reference TRBV14 and TRBJ1-1, the complete variable domain reads EAGVTQFPSHSVIEKGQTVTLRCDPISGHDNLYWYRRVMGKEIKFLLHFVKESKQDESGMPNNRFLAERTGGTYSTLKVQPAELEDSGVYFCASSQGVSLQVEAFFGQGTRLTVV.

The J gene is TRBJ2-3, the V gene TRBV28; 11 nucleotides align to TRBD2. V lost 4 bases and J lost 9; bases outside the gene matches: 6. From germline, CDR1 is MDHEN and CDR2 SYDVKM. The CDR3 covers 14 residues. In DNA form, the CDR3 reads TGTGCCAGCAGTTCCGGGACTAGCGGTGGCACGCAGTATTTT. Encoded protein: CASSSGTSGGTQYF.